The 14 T cell receptor beta chains below were found in one sample sequenced in a study of control samples from healthy donors and cancer patients. Clones were sequenced by immunoSEQ multiplex PCR, and TCRdb holds only the in-frame ones, with some missing. The data hold under 200,000 clones, with around 91% observed a single time. The source material was blood. The receptors shown here come from a woman aged 25 to 39 in good health.

In the case of this clone: Additional DNA sequences in this sample encode the identical CDR3. This chain links TRBV9 with TRBJ1-2; no clear D gene. Germline CDR1 and CDR2: SGDLS and YYNGEE. This CDR3 contains 13 residues. Trimming left V 0 bases short and J 2 bases short, with 5 bases between. The CDR3 here is CASSVAGNYGYTF. CDR3 sequence (DNA): TGTGCCAGCAGCGTAGCGGGGAACTATGGCTACACCTTC.

The J gene is TRBJ1-4, the V gene TRBV23-1; D is unclear. TRBV23-1 is noted as an ORF with a role that remains uncertain. V lost 0 bases, J lost 4 bases, and 6 bases lay in between. The CDR3 contains 14 residues. The CDR3 coding sequence is TGCGCCAGCAGTCAATCGTTGGGTAATGAAAAACTGTTTTTT. Amino acid sequence: CASSQSLGNEKLFF.

This rearrangement joins TRBV6-6 to TRBJ2-3; 9 bases fit TRBD2. CDR3 length: 16 residues. With 0 bases clipped from V and 2 bases from J, the junction kept 3 bases outside the gene matches. Germline-derived CDR1 and CDR2 are MNHNY and SVGAGI (reference sequence). The CDR3 here is CASSYSGGGDTDTQYF. CDR3 bases: TGTGCCAGCAGTTACTCTGGCGGGGGGGACACAGATACGCAGTATTTT.

V gene TRBV12-2 combines with J gene TRBJ2-7; the table gives TRBD1 as D, unverified against the DNA. TRBV12-2 counts as a pseudogene. This CDR3 has 15 residues. The CDR3 nucleotides are TGTGCAAGTCGCTTAGGTGTCAGGGGGACCTACGAGCAGTACTTC. Translation gives CASRLGVRGTYEQYF.

CDR3 in amino acids: CASSYLASTDTQYF. CDR3 in DNA: TGTGCCAGCAGTTACCTAGCTAGCACAGATACGCAGTATTTT. The rearrangement links TRBV6-2 or TRBV6-3 to TRBJ2-3; tentatively, D is TRBD2 (5 bases). The CDR3 sequence is 14 residues long. Germline-derived CDR1 and CDR2 are MNHEY and SVGEGT. V lost 2 bases to trimming and J lost 0 bases, with 6 bases between them.

This chain uses TRBV2 with TRBJ2-7, with 7 nucleotides matching TRBD2. Germline trimming cut 1 base from V and 2 bases from J; bases unmatched to any gene: 5. Germline CDR1 is SNHLY and CDR2 is FYNNEI. The CDR3 contains 15 residues. The CDR3 protein is CASSEEGGGTYEQYF. In DNA form, the CDR3 reads TGTGCCAGCAGTGAAGAGGGCGGGGGTACCTACGAGCAGTACTTC. Based on the CDR3 plus reference TRBV2 and TRBJ2-7, the full variable domain is EPEVTQTPSHQVTQMGQEVILRCVPISNHLYFYWYRQILGQKVEFLVSFYNNEISEKSEIFDDQFSVERPDGSNFTLKIRSTKLEDSAMYFCASSEEGGGTYEQYFGPGTRLTVT.

This sequence joins TRBV6-1 and TRBJ1-1, with D uncertain. Per germline, CDR1 MNHNS and CDR2 SASEGT. This CDR3 region has 13 residues. Trimming shortened V by 3 bases and J by 5 bases, and 10 bases separated the two germline ends. CDR3: CASSDGGLTEAFF. The DNA of the CDR3 is TGTGCCAGCAGTGATGGAGGGCTGACTGAAGCTTTCTTT.

V usage is TRBV27 and J usage is TRBJ1-1; D is unresolved. The ends were cut back, 3 bases at V and 1 base at J, with 15 bases in the middle. The germline V gene encodes CDR1 MNHEY and CDR2 SMNVEV (reference sequence). The CDR3 sequence is 16 residues long. The CDR3 region has the DNA TGTGCCAGCAGTTTCGGGAGGGTAGTTGGGAACACTGAAGCTTTCTTT. Protein sequence: CASSFGRVVGNTEAFF.

This clone was seen once. CDR3 region: CASSLGLAGGPAQFF. The CDR3 DNA follows: TGTGCCAGCAGCTTAGGCCTAGCGGGGGGGCCGGCGCAGTTCTTC. The chain carries TRBV7-8 and TRBJ2-1; 12 bases agree with TRBD2. Germline V gene lookup returns CDR1 SGHVS and CDR2 FQNEAQ. V lost 1 base to trimming and J lost 12 bases; unmatched junction nucleotides: 7. This CDR3 region has 15 residues.

V gene TRBV27 combines with J gene TRBJ1-4; TRBD1 is a possible D gene (6 bases). From germline, CDR1 is MNHEY and CDR2 SMNVEV (reference sequence). The CDR3 runs to 14 residues. With 2 bases removed from V and 6 bases from J, the gap between germline ends came to 10 bases. The CDR3 reads CASSLRGSYEKLFF. In DNA form, the CDR3 reads TGTGCCAGCAGTTTAAGGGGGAGTTATGAAAAACTGTTTTTT. The full variable domain, rest sourced from reference TRBV27 and TRBJ1-4, is EAQVTQNPRYLITVTGKKLTVTCSQNMNHEYMSWYRQDPGLGLRQIYYSMNVEVTDKGDVPEGYKVSRKEKRNFPLILESPSPNQTSLYFCASSLRGSYEKLFFGSGTQLSVL.

The J gene is TRBJ2-3, the V gene TRBV7-2; the D is unclear. Germline lookup yields CDR1 SGHTA and CDR2 FQGNSA. This CDR3 is 13 amino acids long. The V and J ends lost 2 bases and 6 bases respectively, with 9 bases between them. The CDR3 sequence is CASSLSRGDTQYF. Written as DNA, the CDR3 is TGTGCCAGCAGCTTAAGTCGTGGGGATACGCAGTATTTT.

The chain carries TRBV9 and TRBJ1-4; TRBD1 agrees at 7 bases. CDR1 SGDLS and CDR2 YYNGEE come from the germline V gene. Trimming removed 3 bases from V and 4 bases from J; junction bases left unmatched: 3. The CDR3 length is 14 residues. In nucleotides, the CDR3 is TGTGCCAGCAGCGCCGGGACAGATAATGAAAAACTGTTTTTT. It yields the protein CASSAGTDNEKLFF.

The genes are TRBV3-1 (or the pseudogene TRBV3-2) and TRBJ2-5; 8 bases match TRBD1. V shed 5 bases, J shed 1 base, and the junction held 6 bases outside the gene matches. Germline V CDR1 and CDR2: LGHDT, YNNKEL (reference sequence). The CDR3 is 15 residues long. The CDR3 here is CASSTRDRPQETQYF. The DNA of the CDR3 is TGTGCCAGCAGCACCCGGGACAGGCCCCAAGAGACCCAGTACTTC.

The chain links TRBV6-5 to TRBJ2-1, with TRBD2 matching over 8 bases. The CDR3 is 13 amino acids. Germline-derived CDR1 and CDR2 are MNHEY and SVGAGI. V shed 5 bases and J 6 bases; nucleotides not matched to a gene: 3. CDR3 amino acids: CASSRTSGNEQFF. The CDR3 DNA is TGTGCCAGCAGTAGAACTAGCGGCAATGAGCAGTTCTTC.